These 24 T cell receptor beta chains originate from one sample sequenced in a study of blood T cell repertoires in COVID-19. Only in-frame clones appear in the TCRdb table, and some are missing; sequencing was by immunoSEQ multiplex PCR. Of around 200,000 clones in the sample, about 86% were seen once. The sequenced sample consisted of peripheral blood. The receptors come from a man aged 45 to 65 with active or convalescent COVID-19.

This rearrangement joins TRBV19 to TRBJ2-7; weak D call: TRBD1 (6 bases). V was cut by 5 bases and J by 2 bases, with 13 bases left in between. Per the germline V gene, CDR1 is LNHDA and CDR2 is SQIVND (reference sequence). The CDR3 loop spans 14 amino acids. The CDR3 nucleotides read TGTGCCAGTAGTCCGGGACACCTGACCTACGAGCAGTACTTC. It specifies CASSPGHLTYEQYF.

The V call is TRBV19, the J call TRBJ2-1; 8 nucleotides align to TRBD1. The ends lost 3 bases at V and 6 bases at J; junction bases unmatched: 1. CDR3 length: 13 amino acids. The V gene's germline CDR1 is LNHDA and CDR2 SQIVND (reference sequence). The CDR3 reads CASSIGTGNEQFF. The CDR3 nucleotides are TGTGCCAGTAGTATTGGGACAGGCAATGAGCAGTTCTTC. Combining the CDR3 with reference TRBV19 and TRBJ2-1 gives the whole variable domain DGGITQSPKYLFRKEGQNVTLSCEQNLNHDAMYWYRQDPGQGLRLIYYSQIVNDFQKGDIAEGYSVSREKKESFPLTVTSAQKNPTAFYLCASSIGTGNEQFFGPGTRLTVL.

V usage is TRBV28 and J usage is TRBJ2-7; the D gene is possibly TRBD2 (6 bases). Trimming shortened V by 4 bases and J by 0 bases, and 13 bases separated the two germline ends. There are 15 residues in the CDR3. The V gene's germline CDR1 is MDHEN and CDR2 SYDVKM. CDR3 bases: TGTGCCAGCAGTTCACCTGGAGGGAGCTCCTACGAGCAGTACTTC. Translated: CASSSPGGSSYEQYF.

V and J are TRBV3-1 (or the pseudogene TRBV3-2) and TRBJ2-7; 7 bases are a match to TRBD2. V lost 4 bases to trimming and J lost 1 base; unmatched junction nucleotides: 4. Germline lookup yields CDR1 LGHDT and CDR2 YNNKEL (reference sequence). The CDR3 is 14 amino acids. The CDR3 DNA follows: TGTGCCAGCAGCCCCCGACTAGCTTCCTACGAGCAGTACTTC. Translation: CASSPRLASYEQYF.

The chain joins TRBV9 to TRBJ1-1; TRBD1 agrees at 9 bases. The CDR3 has 15 amino acids. Germline CDR1 SGDLS, CDR2 YYNGEE. J was trimmed by 6 bases and V by 3 bases; bases with no gene match: 9. CDR3 in amino acids: CASSGYRGRGAEAFF. The CDR3 DNA is TGTGCCAGCAGCGGCTACAGGGGGCGCGGGGCTGAAGCTTTCTTT.

The DNA of the CDR3 is TGTGCCAGCAGTTTTGTGGGGGCAAAGGGGCAAGGAAACACCATATATTTT. Its translation: CASSFVGAKGQGNTIYF. The chain uses TRBV28 and TRBJ1-3, with a possible D match to TRBD1 (6 bases). Trimming took 3 bases from V and 4 from J, leaving 19 bases between them. This CDR3 region has 17 residues. Germline V gene lookup returns CDR1 MDHEN and CDR2 SYDVKM.

J is TRBJ2-1 and V is TRBV7-3, with 11 bases aligning to TRBD2. V was pared by 5 bases and J by 8 bases, with 11 bases of the junction left unmatched. The CDR3 consists of 16 residues. CDR1 SGHTA and CDR2 FQGTGA come from the germline V gene. The CDR3 bases are TGTGCCAGCAGCCCTTCAAGCTCACTAGCGGGAGATGAGCAGTTCTTC. Translating gives CASSPSSSLAGDEQFF.

The rearrangement joins TRBV5-4 to TRBJ2-7; 10 bases are shared with TRBD2. The V gene end was trimmed by 4 bases and the J gene end by 6 bases; junction bases not matched to a gene: 10. Germline loops: CDR1 SGHNT, CDR2 YYREEE (reference sequence). The length of the CDR3 is 15 residues. The CDR3, as DNA: TGTGCCAGCAGCGTCCAGGGGAGCGGGGGGGGCGAGCAGTACTTC. Encoded protein: CASSVQGSGGGEQYF.

This clone occurred once. V and J are TRBV27 and TRBJ2-1, with 11 nucleotides matching TRBD2. The CDR3 loop spans 18 amino acids. Germline V gene lookup returns CDR1 MNHEY and CDR2 SMNVEV (reference sequence). J was trimmed by 0 bases and V by 5 bases; bases with no gene match: 9. The CDR3 DNA reads as TGTGCCAGCAGTACCCTCGGGACTAGCGGATACTCCTACAATGAGCAGTTCTTC. Amino acids: CASSTLGTSGYSYNEQFF.

This chain joins TRBV18 and TRBJ1-5, with 8 bases fitting TRBD1. Trimming removed 3 bases from V and 5 bases from J; junction bases left unmatched: 9. CDR1 KGHSH and CDR2 LQKENI come from the germline V gene. The length of the CDR3 is 16 residues. DNA of the CDR3: TGTGCCAGCTCACCCCAACAAGACAGGGGCGATCAGCCCCAGCATTTT. Protein sequence: CASSPQQDRGDQPQHF.

This chain connects TRBV9 to TRBJ1-2; perhaps TRBD1 as D (5 bases). Deletions cut 5 bases from V and 0 bases from J, with 14 bases between. CDR1 and CDR2 from the germline V gene are SGDLS and YYNGEE. This CDR3 is built from 15 residues. DNA for the CDR3: TGTGCCAGCAGTGGACCGGGGGTGGCTAACTATGGCTACACCTTC. This translates into CASSGPGVANYGYTF.

Comments on this clone: At one end the junction does not follow the germline gene, possibly because of a read error. This rearrangement joins TRBV6-6 to TRBJ2-2, with 9 bases matching TRBD2. The CDR3 is 14 amino acids. Per germline, CDR1 MNHNY and CDR2 SVGAGI (reference sequence). CDR3 DNA: TGCGTAATTGGCGGGAGGGGAGGAACCGGGGAGCTGTTTTTT. This sequence encodes CVIGGRGGTGELFF.

This clone was observed once. V is TRBV30 and J is TRBJ1-1; tentative D call: TRBD1 (5 bases). With 0 bases removed from V and 5 bases from J, the gap between germline ends came to 16 bases. The germline CDR1 and CDR2 sequences are GTSNPN and SVGIG (reference sequence). This CDR3 is 15 amino acids long. CDR3 residues: CAWSVAGRVPTEAFF. The CDR3 DNA follows: TGTGCCTGGAGTGTAGCGGGCAGGGTCCCTACTGAAGCTTTCTTT.

The gene calls are TRBV5-4 and TRBJ1-2, with a weak D call TRBD1 (6 bases). The CDR3 spans 15 residues. Germline lookup yields CDR1 SGHNT and CDR2 YYREEE (reference sequence). Trimming took 4 bases from V and 4 from J, leaving 17 bases between them. The CDR3 region has the DNA TGTGCCAGCAGCGCCGCAGGGGAACAATTCTATGGCTACACCTTC. Protein: CASSAAGEQFYGYTF.

This chain uses TRBV5-4 with TRBJ2-1; TRBD2 agrees at 8 bases. Trimming at V came to 0 bases and at J to 8 bases, leaving 7 bases not matched to a gene. The CDR3 runs to 15 residues. Germline V gives CDR1 SGHNT, CDR2 YYREEE (reference sequence). The CDR3 sequence: CASSLDGRAEDEQFF. In nucleotides, the CDR3 is TGTGCCAGCAGCTTGGACGGGAGGGCCGAGGATGAGCAGTTCTTC.

In this sample, this clone turned up once. The chain recombines TRBV2 with TRBJ2-5; possibly TRBD2 for D (6 bases). Trimming stripped 6 bases from V and 5 bases from J, with 10 bases between. The CDR3 sequence is 12 residues long. The germline V gene encodes CDR1 SNHLY and CDR2 FYNNEI. CDR3 loop: CASRAGRETQYF. In DNA form, the CDR3 reads TGTGCCAGCAGGGCGGGGCGGGAGACCCAGTACTTC.

This rearrangement joins TRBV7-2 to TRBJ1-3, with TRBD1 matching over 8 bases. Germline V CDR1 and CDR2: SGHTA, FQGNSA. J lost 0 bases, V lost 4 bases, and 2 bases had no gene match. The CDR3 is made up of 15 amino acids. For the CDR3, the DNA is TGTGCCAGCAGCTCGGACAGGGCCTCTGGAAACACCATATATTTT. Translation: CASSSDRASGNTIYF.

This clone was detected only a few times. V is TRBV7-9 and J is TRBJ1-6; tentative D call: TRBD1 (6 bases). The V and J ends lost 5 bases and 6 bases respectively, with 11 bases between them. Germline V gives CDR1 SEHNR, CDR2 FQNEAQ (reference sequence). The CDR3 runs to 14 residues. CDR3 loop: CASSIQGSNSPLHF. CDR3 sequence (DNA): TGTGCCAGCAGCATACAGGGCTCTAATTCACCCCTCCACTTT. Full variable domain (remainder filled in from reference TRBV7-9 and TRBJ1-6): DTGVSQNPRHKITKRGQNVTFRCDPISEHNRLYWYRQTLGQGPEFLTYFQNEAQLEKSRLLSDRFSAERPKGSFSTLEIQRTEQGDSAMYLCASSIQGSNSPLHFGNGTRLTVT.

The rearrangement links TRBV9 to TRBJ2-3, with 7 nucleotides matching TRBD1. There are 16 residues in the CDR3. The germline V gene has CDR1 SGDLS and CDR2 YYNGEE. The V and J ends lost 0 bases and 0 bases, in that order; junction bases with no gene match: 4. The CDR3 coding sequence is TGTGCCAGCAGCGTAGGTCCAGGGGGAAGCACAGATACGCAGTATTTT. It translates to CASSVGPGGSTDTQYF.

This chain links TRBV30 with TRBJ1-5; no reliable D call. The germline CDR1 and CDR2 sequences are GTSNPN and SVGIG (reference sequence). This CDR3 region has 12 residues. V was trimmed by 2 bases and J by 0 bases, leaving 2 bases between them. In nucleotides, the CDR3 is TGTGCCTGGAGTCGTAGCAATCAGCCCCAGCATTTT. Encoded protein: CAWSRSNQPQHF.

The chain combines TRBV5-4 with TRBJ2-3; D gene ambiguous. Germline CDR1 reads SGHNT; CDR2 reads YYREEE (reference sequence). The length of the CDR3 is 16 residues. V lost 6 bases and J lost 0, with 17 bases in between. The CDR3 nucleotides are TGTGCCAGCACCTCAAACGGCGGAACTAGCACAGATACGCAGTATTTT. Translating gives CASTSNGGTSTDTQYF.

This clone was detected only a few times. The chain is built from TRBV9 and TRBJ2-1; 10 bases map to TRBD2. The germline gives CDR1 SGDLS, CDR2 YYNGEE. The V gene end was trimmed by 0 bases and the J gene end by 9 bases; junction bases not matched to a gene: 6. The CDR3 totals 15 residues. CDR3 amino acids: CASSVVGTSEFEQFF. In DNA, the CDR3 is TGTGCCAGCAGCGTAGTCGGGACTAGCGAGTTTGAGCAGTTCTTC.

The V gene is TRBV5-5, the J gene TRBJ2-3; D gene ambiguous. The CDR3 extends over 13 amino acids. Between the trimmed V and J ends, which lost 0 bases and 11 bases, there was a span of 13 bases. Germline V gene lookup returns CDR1 SGHKS and CDR2 YYEKEE (reference sequence). CDR3 residues: CASSLELTFLQYF. The CDR3 DNA follows: TGTGCCAGCAGCTTGGAGCTGACATTCCTGCAGTATTTT.

The rearrangement uses TRBV6-5 and TRBJ2-5; TRBD2 matches at 8 bases. Per germline, CDR1 MNHEY and CDR2 SVGAGI. The CDR3 sequence is 15 residues long. Unmatched junction bases numbered 8, after V lost 5 bases and J lost 3 bases. CDR3 amino acids: CASSTPGLEEETQYF. The CDR3, as DNA: TGTGCCAGCAGTACCCCGGGACTAGAGGAAGAGACCCAGTACTTC.